The 27 T cell receptor beta chains given below trace back to one sample, sequenced in a study of shared clonotypes between healthy human individuals (dated by TCRdb to 2019 to 2021). Libraries were made using the immunoSEQ multiplex PCR assay. The table was pulled from immuneACCESS by TCRdb, which kept in-frame rearrangements only. Such tables lose some clones; where checked, under half of the loss comes from unresolved V genes, and the rest has no known cause. The sample table lists 2 million to 2.5 million clones, more than 80% of them with a count of one. The top ten constitute under 0.45% of the sample. Material for sequencing was naive CD4+ T cells from PBMCs. This specimen's cell subset or site label, per the study, means: CD45RA+ positively selected. The receptors were gathered from a man aged 18 to 29 in good health. Some clones in this sample may be carry-over from other donors' samples.

The gene calls are TRBV30 and TRBJ2-2; D is uncertain. The V gene lost 5 bases and the J gene lost 1 base, with 8 bases spanning the gap. The CDR3 runs 13 residues. Germline values: CDR1 GTSNPN, CDR2 SVGIG (reference sequence). CDR3: CAWGGRNTGELFF. The DNA for the CDR3 is TGTGCCTGGGGCGGCAGGAACACCGGGGAGCTGTTTTTT.

The genes are TRBV28 and TRBJ2-6; TRBD1 aligns across 8 bases. V lost 3 bases, J lost 0 bases, and 4 bases stayed unmatched. The CDR3 totals 17 residues. In germline, CDR1 is MDHEN, CDR2 SYDVKM. The DNA for the CDR3 is TGTGCCAGCAGTTTCGACAGGGGCGACTCTGGGGCCAACGTCCTGACTTTC. Amino acid sequence: CASSFDRGDSGANVLTF.

The chain carries TRBV9 and TRBJ1-4, with 7 positions matching TRBD1. V lost 4 bases, J lost 7 bases, and 4 bases stayed unmatched. The CDR3 runs 13 residues. Germline CDR1 and CDR2: SGDLS and YYNGEE. CDR3 region: CASSSRQGEKLFF. For the CDR3, the DNA is TGTGCCAGCAGCTCTAGACAGGGTGAAAAACTGTTTTTT.

In its sample, this clone was seen once. The CDR3 loop is CASSPGAPRETQYF. DNA for the CDR3: TGTGCCAGCAGCCCCGGAGCCCCCCGAGAGACCCAGTACTTC. This chain uses TRBV28 with TRBJ2-5; D uncertain. CDR1 and CDR2 (germline): MDHEN, SYDVKM. The CDR3 has 14 amino acids. V was shortened by 6 bases and J by 4 bases, with 15 bases between the two germline ends. The whole variable domain, filled in from reference TRBV28 and TRBJ2-5, reads DVKVTQSSRYLVKRTGEKVFLECVQDMDHENMFWYRQDPGLGLRLIYFSYDVKMKEKGDIPEGYSVSREKKERFSLILESASTNQTSMYLCASSPGAPRETQYFGPGTRLLVL.

This chain joins TRBV10-3 and TRBJ1-2, with 9 bases lining up with TRBD1. The CDR3 has 17 residues. V was clipped by 6 bases and J by 7 bases; unmatched bases: 18. Germline V gene lookup returns CDR1 ENHRY and CDR2 SYGVKD. For the CDR3, the DNA is TGTGCCATCAGACCTACGCCTCGGACAGGGGCGAAGGTTGGCTACACCTTC. The encoded protein is CAIRPTPRTGAKVGYTF.

This rearrangement joins TRBV11-2 to TRBJ2-4; perhaps TRBD2 as D (6 bases). This CDR3 spans 15 amino acids. CDR1 and CDR2 from the germline V gene are SGHAT and FQNNGV. V dropped 4 bases and J dropped 8 bases, with 18 bases sitting between them. The CDR3 loop is CASSYGRTGGDIQYF. In DNA, the CDR3 is TGTGCCAGCAGCTATGGTAGGACCGGCGGGGACATTCAGTACTTC.

V usage is TRBV5-1 and J usage is TRBJ2-7; a weak D match, TRBD1 (6 bases). CDR3 length: 16 residues. Trimming pared 4 bases from V and 3 bases from J, leaving 20 bases between. Germline lookup yields CDR1 SGHRS and CDR2 YFSETQ. Written as DNA, the CDR3 is TGCGCCAGCAGCATTGGACAGACTCCCACCGACTACGAGCAGTACTTC. Translation gives CASSIGQTPTDYEQYF.

The V call is TRBV11-2, the J call TRBJ2-3, with D perhaps TRBD1 (5 bases). This CDR3 has 16 amino acids. Germline V gene data show CDR1 as SGHAT and CDR2 as FQNNGV. V dropped 2 bases and J dropped 3 bases, with 15 bases sitting between them. The CDR3 region has the DNA TGTGCCAGCAGCTTACAAAATCGCAGGGTAACAGATACGCAGTATTTT. It translates to CASSLQNRRVTDTQYF.

V gene TRBV10-3 combines with J gene TRBJ2-1; D is unresolved. Germline V gene sequence: CDR1 ENHRY, CDR2 SYGVKD. This CDR3 is built from 18 residues. The V end lost 0 bases, the J end lost 0 bases, and 15 bases lay between the germline ends. CDR3 region: CAISESGQKGISYNEQFF. The CDR3 DNA sequence: TGTGCCATCAGTGAGTCAGGGCAGAAAGGGATCTCCTACAATGAGCAGTTCTTC.

With regard to this clone: Distinct nucleotide sequences in the sample also encode this CDR3. The rearrangement uses TRBV7-3 and TRBJ2-5; D call uncertain. The CDR3 loop spans 13 amino acids. The germline V gene has CDR1 SGHTA and CDR2 FQGTGA. Trimming shortened V by 0 bases and J by 3 bases, and 5 bases separated the two germline ends. The CDR3 DNA is TGTGCCAGCAGCTTAACTGGGGAAGAGACCCAGTACTTC. This translates into CASSLTGEETQYF.

This rearrangement joins TRBV9 to TRBJ2-1; D uncertain. CDR1 is SGDLS, CDR2 YYNGEE, per germline. V dropped 0 bases and J dropped 3 bases, with 19 bases sitting between them. The CDR3 runs 18 residues. The CDR3 sequence: CASSVGLPQEIHYNEQFF. DNA for the CDR3: TGTGCCAGCAGCGTAGGCTTACCCCAAGAGATTCACTACAATGAGCAGTTCTTC. The variable domain in full, with the rest retrieved from reference TRBV9 and TRBJ2-1, is DSGVTQTPKHLITATGQRVTLRCSPRSGDLSVYWYQQSLDQGLQFLIQYYNGEERAKGNILERFSAQQFPDLHSELNLSSLELGDSALYFCASSVGLPQEIHYNEQFFGPGTRLTVL.

A remark on this clone: Other DNA sequences in this specimen translate into the identical CDR3. J is TRBJ2-7 and V is TRBV2, with D hard to call. The CDR3 is 12 residues long. CDR1 is SNHLY and CDR2 is FYNNEI in the germline V gene. Trimming took off 6 bases at V and 0 bases at J, with 6 bases between the two ends. The CDR3 region has the DNA TGTGCCAGCAGGGGCGACTCCTACGAGCAGTACTTC. Its protein product is CASRGDSYEQYF.

J is TRBJ2-7 and V is TRBV18; maybe TRBD2 (5 bases). Germline V gene sequence: CDR1 KGHSH, CDR2 LQKENI. This CDR3 has 14 amino acids. Trimming pared 2 bases from V and 5 bases from J, leaving 13 bases between. The CDR3 is CASSPEGPWDEQYF. CDR3 DNA: TGTGCCAGCTCACCAGAGGGCCCATGGGACGAGCAGTACTTC.

The chain uses TRBV10-1 and TRBJ2-7, with D perhaps matching TRBD2 (6 bases). V lost 5 bases and J 0 bases, leaving 11 bases between the germline ends. Germline loops: CDR1 WNHNN, CDR2 SYGVQD (reference sequence). There are 14 residues in the CDR3. The CDR3 region has the DNA TGCGCCAGCAGTAAAGGCGGGGCCTCCTACGAGCAGTACTTC. Translating it yields CASSKGGASYEQYF.

This sequence joins TRBV6-5 and TRBJ2-3, with D uncertain. Trimming removed 6 bases at V and 6 bases at J, with 10 bases between. CDR1 and CDR2 from the germline V gene are MNHEY and SVGAGI. This CDR3 region has 12 residues. As DNA, the CDR3 is TGTGCCAGCAGCTCGGCCGGCGATACGCAGTATTTT. Translating gives CASSSAGDTQYF.

The V call is TRBV6-1, the J call TRBJ1-5, with D perhaps TRBD1 (5 bases). Trimming removed 2 bases at V and 7 bases at J, with 15 bases between. The germline V gene encodes CDR1 MNHNS and CDR2 SASEGT. The CDR3 sequence is 15 residues long. CDR3 protein: CASSERGGPWQPQHF. As DNA, the CDR3 is TGTGCCAGCAGTGAACGCGGGGGTCCCTGGCAGCCCCAGCATTTT.

The chain combines TRBV2 with TRBJ2-1, with a tentative D call TRBD1 (6 bases). This CDR3 has 13 amino acids. Trimming took 0 bases from V and 12 from J, leaving 12 bases between them. In germline, CDR1 is SNHLY, CDR2 FYNNEI. In DNA form, the CDR3 reads TGTGCCAGCAGTGAAGCAGCCCCGACAGGGCAGTTCTTC. As protein: CASSEAAPTGQFF.

Details on this clone: The sample carries other DNA sequences with the same CDR3. This sequence joins TRBV7-2 and TRBJ1-1; TRBD1 matches at 7 bases. The CDR3 spans 14 residues. CDR1 and CDR2 (germline): SGHTA, FQGNSA. V lost 5 bases and J lost 0; bases outside the gene matches: 3. CDR3 residues: CASSVTGLNTEAFF. Written as DNA, the CDR3 is TGTGCCAGCAGCGTGACAGGGCTGAACACTGAAGCTTTCTTT.

This clone was observed a single time. The chain couples TRBV7-2 to TRBJ1-4; 7 nucleotides match TRBD1. The V gene end was trimmed by 0 bases and the J gene end by 7 bases; junction bases not matched to a gene: 8. CDR3 length equals 16 residues. CDR1 and CDR2 (germline): SGHTA, FQGNSA. The CDR3 reads CASSLAPRGRGEKLFF. DNA for the CDR3: TGTGCCAGCAGCTTAGCACCGAGGGGGCGAGGTGAAAAACTGTTTTTT.

This rearrangement joins TRBV6-6 to TRBJ2-1; D unresolved. The V and J ends lost 5 bases and 5 bases respectively, with 7 bases between them. CDR1 MNHNY and CDR2 SVGAGI come from the germline V gene (reference sequence). The CDR3 runs 12 residues. The CDR3 coding sequence is TGTGCCAGCAGTCCTAATAACAATGAGCAGTTCTTC. This translates into CASSPNNNEQFF.

This clone was seen only once. This rearrangement joins TRBV12-5 to TRBJ2-3; maybe TRBD2 (6 bases). V was cut by 6 bases and J by 4 bases, with 11 bases left in between. Germline CDR1 LGHNT, CDR2 FRNRAP. The CDR3 sequence is 13 residues long. The CDR3: CASGRLGADTQYF. CDR3 sequence (DNA): TGTGCTAGTGGACGACTAGGGGCAGATACGCAGTATTTT.

This chain connects TRBV7-9 to TRBJ2-7; 7 nucleotides align to TRBD1. The V and J ends lost 5 bases and 3 bases, in that order; junction bases with no gene match: 10. The CDR3 contains 15 residues. The V gene's germline CDR1 is SEHNR and CDR2 FQNEAQ (reference sequence). The CDR3 DNA reads TGTGCCAGCAGCCCGGGACAGCCTAGATACTACGAGCAGTACTTC. Translation gives CASSPGQPRYYEQYF.

This rearrangement joins TRBV11-2 to TRBJ2-2; 8 bases are a match to TRBD1. With 8 bases clipped from V and 2 bases from J, the junction kept 16 bases outside the gene matches. The germline V gene has CDR1 SGHAT and CDR2 FQNNGV. This CDR3 comprises 18 residues. CDR3 sequence reads: CASYFGMAGTGNTGELFF. CDR3 coding DNA: TGTGCCAGCTACTTTGGGATGGCTGGGACAGGCAACACCGGGGAGCTGTTTTTT.

V and J are TRBV7-3 and TRBJ2-1; 7 nucleotides line up with TRBD1. This CDR3 is 15 amino acids long. In germline, CDR1 is SGHTA, CDR2 FQGTGA. With V trimmed by 5 bases and J by 2 bases, 6 bases remained unmatched. The CDR3 nucleotides read TGTGCCAGCAGCCCGGGACAGTGGGCCTACAATGAGCAGTTCTTC. It codes for CASSPGQWAYNEQFF.

The V and J genes are TRBV4-2 and TRBJ2-1, with 10 bases fitting TRBD2. The CDR3 length is 15 residues. Germline V gene data show CDR1 as LGHNA and CDR2 as YNFKEQ. J gave up 6 bases and V 2 bases, and 4 bases lay outside the gene matches. The CDR3 loop is CASSQPGTSVNEQFF. The CDR3 DNA follows: TGTGCCAGCAGCCAACCCGGGACTAGCGTCAATGAGCAGTTCTTC.

CDR3 nucleotide sequence: TGCGCCAGCAGCCTGGGGGGGCTCGACAATGGCTACACCTTC. This translates into CASSLGGLDNGYTF. V usage is TRBV5-1 and J usage is TRBJ1-2; maybe TRBD1 (6 bases). Trimming cost V 4 bases and J 6 bases, with 16 bases left between them. The CDR3 extends over 14 amino acids. Germline V CDR1 and CDR2: SGHRS, YFSETQ.

V gene TRBV10-3 combines with J gene TRBJ1-4; 7 bases map to TRBD1. Germline V gene sequence: CDR1 ENHRY, CDR2 SYGVKD. Trimming removed 3 bases from V and 8 bases from J; junction bases left unmatched: 9. This CDR3 is built from 15 residues. DNA of the CDR3: TGTGCCATCAGTGACTCCAGGGGGGAAGGAGAAAAACTGTTTTTT. This translates into CAISDSRGEGEKLFF.